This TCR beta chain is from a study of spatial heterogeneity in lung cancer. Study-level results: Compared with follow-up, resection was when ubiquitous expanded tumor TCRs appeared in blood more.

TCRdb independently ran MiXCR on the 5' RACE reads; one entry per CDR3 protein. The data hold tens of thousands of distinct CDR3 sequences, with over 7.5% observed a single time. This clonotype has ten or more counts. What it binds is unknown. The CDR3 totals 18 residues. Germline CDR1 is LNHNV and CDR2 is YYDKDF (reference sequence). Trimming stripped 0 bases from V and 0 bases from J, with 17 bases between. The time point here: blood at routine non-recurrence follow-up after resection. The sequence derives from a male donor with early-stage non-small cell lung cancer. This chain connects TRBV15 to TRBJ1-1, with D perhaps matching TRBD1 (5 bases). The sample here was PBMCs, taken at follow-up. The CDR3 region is CATSRDPPAAGMNTEAFF. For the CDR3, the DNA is TGTGCCACCAGCAGAGATCCCCCCGCGGCAGGGATGAACACTGAAGCTTTCTTT. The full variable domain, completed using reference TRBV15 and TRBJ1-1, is DAMVIQNPRYQVTQFGKPVTLSCSQTLNHNVMYWYQQKSSQAPKLLFHYYDKDFNNEADTPDNFQSRRPNTSFCFLDIRSPGLGDTAMYLCATSRDPPAAGMNTEAFFGQGTRLTVV.